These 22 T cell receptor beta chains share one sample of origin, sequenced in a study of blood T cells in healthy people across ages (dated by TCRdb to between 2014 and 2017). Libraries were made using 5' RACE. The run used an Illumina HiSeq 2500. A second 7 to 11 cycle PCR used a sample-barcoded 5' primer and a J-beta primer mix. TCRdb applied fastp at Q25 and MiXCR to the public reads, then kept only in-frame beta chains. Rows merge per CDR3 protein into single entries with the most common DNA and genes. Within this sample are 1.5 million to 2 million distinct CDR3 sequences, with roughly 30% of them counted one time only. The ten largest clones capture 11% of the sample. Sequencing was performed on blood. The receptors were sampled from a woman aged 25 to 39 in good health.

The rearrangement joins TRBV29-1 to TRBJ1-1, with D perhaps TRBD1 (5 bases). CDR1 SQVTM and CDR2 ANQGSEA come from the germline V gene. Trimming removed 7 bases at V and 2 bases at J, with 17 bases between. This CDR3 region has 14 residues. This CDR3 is CSGSWGGGNTEAFF. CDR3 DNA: TGCAGCGGCTCGTGGGGGGGGGGAAACACTGAAGCTTTCTTT. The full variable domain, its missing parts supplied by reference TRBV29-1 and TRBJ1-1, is SAVISQKPSRDICQRGTSLTIQCQVDSQVTMMFWYRQQPGQSLTLIATANQGSEATYESGFVIDKFPISRPNLTFSTLTVSNMSPEDSSIYLCSGSWGGGNTEAFFGQGTRLTVV.

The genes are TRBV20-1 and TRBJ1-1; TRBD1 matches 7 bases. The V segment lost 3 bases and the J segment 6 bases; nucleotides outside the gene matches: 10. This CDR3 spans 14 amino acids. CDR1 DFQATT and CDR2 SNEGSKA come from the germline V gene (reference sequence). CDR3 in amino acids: CSARNRGNDAEAFF. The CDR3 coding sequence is TGCAGTGCTAGGAACAGGGGAAATGACGCTGAAGCTTTCTTT.

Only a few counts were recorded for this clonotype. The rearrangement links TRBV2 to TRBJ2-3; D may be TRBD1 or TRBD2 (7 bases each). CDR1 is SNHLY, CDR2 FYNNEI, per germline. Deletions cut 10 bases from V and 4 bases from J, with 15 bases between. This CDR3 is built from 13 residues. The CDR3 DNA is TGTGCCACAGGGGGGAGGGGTCCAGATACGCAGTATTTT. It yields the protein CATGGRGPDTQYF.

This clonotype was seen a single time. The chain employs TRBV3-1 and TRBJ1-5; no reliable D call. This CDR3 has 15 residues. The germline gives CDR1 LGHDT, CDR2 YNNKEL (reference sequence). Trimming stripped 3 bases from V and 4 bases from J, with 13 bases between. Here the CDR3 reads CASSQDHIANQPQHF. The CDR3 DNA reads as TGTGCCAGCAGCCAGGACCATATCGCTAATCAGCCCCAGCATTTT.

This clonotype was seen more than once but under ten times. DNA for the CDR3: TGTGCCACCGAGGCAGTACGCCCCGACCTGGAGACCCAGTACTTC. Its protein is CATEAVRPDLETQYF. The rearrangement joins TRBV25-1 to TRBJ2-5; D is ambiguous. The CDR3 runs 15 residues. Trimming pared 10 bases from V and 5 bases from J, leaving 23 bases between. Germline CDR1 is MGHDK and CDR2 is SYGVNS.

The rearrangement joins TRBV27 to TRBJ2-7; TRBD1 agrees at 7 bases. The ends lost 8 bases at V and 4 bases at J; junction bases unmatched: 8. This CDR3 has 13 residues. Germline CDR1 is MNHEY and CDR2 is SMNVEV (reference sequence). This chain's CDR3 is CASGRTGEYEQYF. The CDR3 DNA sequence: TGTGCCAGCGGCCGGACAGGAGAGTACGAGCAGTACTTC.

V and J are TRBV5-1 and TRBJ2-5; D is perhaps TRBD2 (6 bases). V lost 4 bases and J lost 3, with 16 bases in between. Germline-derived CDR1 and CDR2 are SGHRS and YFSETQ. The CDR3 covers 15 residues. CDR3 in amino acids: CASSGGTLGKETQYF. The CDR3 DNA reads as TGCGCCAGCAGCGGGGGGACTCTGGGGAAAGAGACCCAGTACTTC. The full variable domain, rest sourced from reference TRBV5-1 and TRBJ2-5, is KAGVTQTPRYLIKTRGQQVTLSCSPISGHRSVSWYQQTPGQGLQFLFEYFSETQRNKGNFPGRFSGRQFSNSRSEMNVSTLELGDSALYLCASSGGTLGKETQYFGPGTRLLVL.

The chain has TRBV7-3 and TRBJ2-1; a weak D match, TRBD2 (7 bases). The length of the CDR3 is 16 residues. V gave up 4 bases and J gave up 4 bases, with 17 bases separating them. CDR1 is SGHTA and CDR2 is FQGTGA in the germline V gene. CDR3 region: CASSSGGGTRYNEQFF. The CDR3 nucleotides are TGTGCCAGCAGCTCTGGCGGGGGCACACGTTACAATGAGCAGTTCTTC.

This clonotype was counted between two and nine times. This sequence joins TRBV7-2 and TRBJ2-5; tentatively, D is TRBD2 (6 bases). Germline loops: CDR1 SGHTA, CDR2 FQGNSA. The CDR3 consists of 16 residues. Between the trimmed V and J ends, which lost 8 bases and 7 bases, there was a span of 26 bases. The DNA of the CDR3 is TGTGCCAGCCGCCTAAACCCGCGGGGTGTGGGCGGGACCCAGTACTTC. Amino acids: CASRLNPRGVGGTQYF.

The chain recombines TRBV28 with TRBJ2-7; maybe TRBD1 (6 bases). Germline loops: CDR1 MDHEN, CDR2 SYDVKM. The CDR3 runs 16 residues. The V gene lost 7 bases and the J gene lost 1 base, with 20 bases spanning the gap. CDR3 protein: CASNPGVETGSYEQYF. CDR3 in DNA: TGTGCCAGCAACCCCGGAGTAGAGACAGGTTCCTACGAGCAGTACTTC.

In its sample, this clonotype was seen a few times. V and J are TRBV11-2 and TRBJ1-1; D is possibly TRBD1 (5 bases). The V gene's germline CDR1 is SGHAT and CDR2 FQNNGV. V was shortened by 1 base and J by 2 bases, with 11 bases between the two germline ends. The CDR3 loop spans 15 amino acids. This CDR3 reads CASSLGSQGNTEAFF. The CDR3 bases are TGTGCCAGCAGCTTAGGCTCGCAGGGCAACACTGAAGCTTTCTTT.

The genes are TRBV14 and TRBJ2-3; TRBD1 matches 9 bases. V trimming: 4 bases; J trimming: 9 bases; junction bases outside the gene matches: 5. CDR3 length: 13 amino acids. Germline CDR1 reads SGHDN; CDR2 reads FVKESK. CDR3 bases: TGTGCCAGCAGCCGACCGGGACAGGGAACGCAGTATTTT. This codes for CASSRPGQGTQYF.

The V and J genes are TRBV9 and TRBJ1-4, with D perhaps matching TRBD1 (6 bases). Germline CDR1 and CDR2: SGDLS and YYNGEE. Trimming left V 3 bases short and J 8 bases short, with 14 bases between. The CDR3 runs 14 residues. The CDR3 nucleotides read TGTGCCAGCAGCGCTGCACAGGGATCGGAAAAACTGTTTTTT. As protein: CASSAAQGSEKLFF. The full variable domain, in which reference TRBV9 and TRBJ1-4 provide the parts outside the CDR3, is DSGVTQTPKHLITATGQRVTLRCSPRSGDLSVYWYQQSLDQGLQFLIQYYNGEERAKGNILERFSAQQFPDLHSELNLSSLELGDSALYFCASSAAQGSEKLFFGSGTQLSVL.

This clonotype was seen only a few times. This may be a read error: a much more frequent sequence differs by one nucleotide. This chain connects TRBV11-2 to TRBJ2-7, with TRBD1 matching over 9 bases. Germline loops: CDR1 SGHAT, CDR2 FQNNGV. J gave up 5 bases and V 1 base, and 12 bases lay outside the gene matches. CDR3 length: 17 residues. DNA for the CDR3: TGTGCCAGCAGCTTAGCCTTGCTCGGGACAGGGAACGACGAGCAGTACTTC. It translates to CASSLALLGTGNDEQYF.

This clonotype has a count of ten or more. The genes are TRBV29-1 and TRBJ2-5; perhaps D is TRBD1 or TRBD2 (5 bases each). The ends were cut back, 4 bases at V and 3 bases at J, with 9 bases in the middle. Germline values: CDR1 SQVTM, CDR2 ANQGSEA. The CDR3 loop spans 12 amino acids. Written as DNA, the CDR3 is TGCAGCGTTGTGATGGGGGAAGAGACCCAGTACTTC. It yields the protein CSVVMGEETQYF.

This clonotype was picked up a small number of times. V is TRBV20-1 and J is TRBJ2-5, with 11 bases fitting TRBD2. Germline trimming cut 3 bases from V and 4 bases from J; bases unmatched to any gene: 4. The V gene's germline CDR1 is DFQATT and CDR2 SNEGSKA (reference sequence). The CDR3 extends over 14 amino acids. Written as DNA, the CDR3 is TGCAGTGCTAGGAAACTAGCGGGGGTAGAGACCCAGTACTTC. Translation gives CSARKLAGVETQYF.

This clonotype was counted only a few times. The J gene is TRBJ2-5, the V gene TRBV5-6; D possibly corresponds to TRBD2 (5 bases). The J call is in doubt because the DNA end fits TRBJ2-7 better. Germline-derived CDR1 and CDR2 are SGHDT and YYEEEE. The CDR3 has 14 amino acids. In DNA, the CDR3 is TGTGCCAGCAGCACAGATCTAGCCGGTACCGAGCAGTACTTC. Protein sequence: CASSTDLAGTEQYF.

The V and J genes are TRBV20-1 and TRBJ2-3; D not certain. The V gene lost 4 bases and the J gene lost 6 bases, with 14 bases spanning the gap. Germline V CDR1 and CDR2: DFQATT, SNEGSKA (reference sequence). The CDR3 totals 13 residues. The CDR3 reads CSAIGELVDTQYF. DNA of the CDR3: TGCAGTGCTATTGGGGAATTGGTCGATACGCAGTATTTT.

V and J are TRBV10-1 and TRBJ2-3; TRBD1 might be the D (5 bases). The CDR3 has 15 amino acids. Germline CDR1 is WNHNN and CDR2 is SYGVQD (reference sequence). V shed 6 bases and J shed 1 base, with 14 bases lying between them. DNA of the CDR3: TGCGCCAGCAGCCATAGGAAGACAGGCACAGATACGCAGTATTTT. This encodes CASSHRKTGTDTQYF.

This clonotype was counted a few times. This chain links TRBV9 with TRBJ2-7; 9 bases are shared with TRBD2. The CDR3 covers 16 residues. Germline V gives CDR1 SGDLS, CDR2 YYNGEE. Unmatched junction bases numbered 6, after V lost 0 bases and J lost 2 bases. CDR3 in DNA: TGTGCCAGCAGCGTAGGGCCTAGCGGGGACACCTACGAGCAGTACTTC. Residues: CASSVGPSGDTYEQYF.

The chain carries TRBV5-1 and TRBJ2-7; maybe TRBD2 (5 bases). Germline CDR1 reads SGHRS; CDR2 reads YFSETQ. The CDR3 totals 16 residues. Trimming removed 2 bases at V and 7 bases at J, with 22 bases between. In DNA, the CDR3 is TGCGCCAGCAGCTTCGCCACTAGTACTTTTATGAATGAGCAGTACTTC. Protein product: CASSFATSTFMNEQYF.

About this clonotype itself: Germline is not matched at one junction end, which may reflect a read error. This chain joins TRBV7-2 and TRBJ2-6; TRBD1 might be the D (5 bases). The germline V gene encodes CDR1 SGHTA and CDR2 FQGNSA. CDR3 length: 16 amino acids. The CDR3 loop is CASSFSRLSGANVRTF. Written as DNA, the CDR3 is TGTGCCAGCAGCTTTTCGCGCCTCTCTGGGGCCAACGTCCGGACTTTC. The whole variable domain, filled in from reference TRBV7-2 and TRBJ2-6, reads GAGVSQSPSNKVTEKGKDVELRCDPISGHTALYWYRQSLGQGLEFLIYFQGNSAPDKSGLPSDRFSAERTGGSVSTLTIQRTQQEDSAVYLCASSFSRLSGANVRTFGAGSRLTVL.